This T cell receptor (beta chain) was found in a study of T cells in Graves' hyperthyroidism and ophthalmopathy. Patients were aged 18 to 65, had disease duration under 2 months, and had newly diagnosed hyperthyroidism. Uncontrolled infection, other autoimmune disease, pregnancy or lactation excluded patients. RNA transcripts yielded amplified TCR beta CDR3 regions. HTBI primers were used for first-round RT-PCR of the TCR CDR3. A single record per CDR3 protein comes from TCRdb applying MiXCR to the multiplex PCR reads. The sample shows roughly 660,000 distinct CDR3 sequences, around 16% of them seen only once. This clonotype was observed many times. After removal of 0 bases from V and 10 bases from J, the junction contained 9 bases not matched to a gene. The germline gives CDR1 SGHAT, CDR2 FQNNGV. The CDR3 covers 16 residues.

This rearrangement joins TRBV11-2 to TRBJ2-1; 10 nucleotides match TRBD2. Sequenced: blood. This TCR was sampled from a middle-aged man with Graves' hyperthyroidism. CDR3 nucleotides: TGTGCCAGCAGCTTAGATCCCCTAGCGGGAGTTCGAGAGCAGTTCTTC. Protein product: CASSLDPLAGVREQFF.